The clone carrying this T cell receptor (beta chain) came up many times. No antigen is known for it. This sample stems from a study of CD8 T cells in ankylosing spondylitis. Study conclusions and caveats: Past research had described some motif variants in reactive arthritis synovial fluid and blood. Disease-associated clonotypes exhibited CD8+ identity and were relatively infrequent in peripheral blood.

The CDR3 contains 15 residues. V lost 7 bases and J lost 6, with 20 bases in between. From germline, CDR1 is SNHLY and CDR2 FYNNEI. TCRdb passed the 5' RACE reads through MiXCR, listing each CDR3 protein once. The sample records roughly 64,000 distinct CDR3 sequences, under 7.5% being singletons. The chain has TRBV2 and TRBJ2-3; D may match TRBD1 or TRBD2 (6 bases each). The TCR sequence derives from a male donor with ankylosing spondylitis. The source material was synovial fluid, either unsorted or a sorted T cell fraction (not recorded which). As DNA, the CDR3 is TGTGCCAGCATTCCTAGGAGGGGGGCTTCGGATACGCAGTATTTT. Its translation: CASIPRRGASDTQYF.